The 9 T cell receptor beta chains below come from one sample, sequenced in a study of type 1 regulatory T cells. Their antigens are not known. A single record per CDR3 protein comes from TCRdb applying MiXCR to the reads. The table records 20,000 to 30,000 distinct CDR3 sequences, just under 75% of them present only once. The sequenced material came from cultured T cells, either the whole culture or a sorted T cell fraction (not recorded which). Subset here: Tr1-enriched cell product generated in vitro against host alloantigens. These receptors originate from a human donor in good health.

CDR3 region: CASSEQGQGGSQPQHF. In DNA form, the CDR3 reads TGTGCCAGCAGTGAGCAAGGACAGGGCGGCAGTCAGCCCCAGCATTTT. The J gene is TRBJ1-5, the V gene TRBV6-1, with 8 bases aligning to TRBD1. Germline V gene sequence: CDR1 MNHNS, CDR2 SASEGT. This CDR3 spans 16 amino acids. V shed 3 bases, J shed 6 bases, and the junction held 10 bases outside the gene matches.

This clonotype was seen more than once but under ten times. The chain links TRBV11-3 to TRBJ2-3; D is undetermined. The germline V and J ends were trimmed by 6 bases and 0 bases, with 7 bases remaining between them. The CDR3 totals 13 residues. The germline gives CDR1 SGHNT, CDR2 YENEEA. In DNA, the CDR3 is TGTGCCAGCAGTTATGTTAGCACAGATACGCAGTATTTT. This sequence encodes CASSYVSTDTQYF.

The genes are TRBV7-9 and TRBJ1-2; perhaps TRBD1 as D (6 bases). Germline loops: CDR1 SEHNR, CDR2 FQNEAQ (reference sequence). Deletions cut 7 bases from V and 0 bases from J, with 15 bases between. The CDR3 is 15 residues long. CDR3 sequence reads: CASTRAGAPNYGYTF. The CDR3, as DNA: TGTGCCAGCACTCGCGCAGGGGCGCCTAACTATGGCTACACCTTC.

As DNA, the CDR3 is TGTGCCAGCAGTCAACAGGAATCTCAGCCCCAGCATTTT. It specifies CASSQQESQPQHF. V is TRBV7-9 and J is TRBJ1-5; a weak D match, TRBD1 (5 bases). V lost 6 bases and J lost 6, with 12 bases in between. The CDR3 extends over 13 amino acids. CDR1 and CDR2 from the germline V gene are SEHNR and FQNEAQ (reference sequence).

This chain links TRBV7-2 with TRBJ1-5, with D hard to call. This CDR3 comprises 14 residues. The V end was cut by 5 bases, the J end by 0 bases, with 8 bases between. CDR1 and CDR2 from the germline V gene are SGHTA and FQGNSA. CDR3 region: CASSEMDSNQPQHF. The CDR3 bases are TGTGCCAGCAGCGAGATGGATAGCAATCAGCCCCAGCATTTT.

The chain recombines TRBV10-3 with TRBJ2-2, with a tentative D call TRBD1 (6 bases). Germline lookup yields CDR1 ENHRY and CDR2 SYGVKD. There are 16 residues in the CDR3. V dropped 3 bases and J dropped 4 bases, with 15 bases sitting between them. The CDR3 DNA reads TGTGCCATCAGTGACCCCCGCAGGGGTGGCACCGGGGAGCTGTTTTTT. Its translation is CAISDPRRGGTGELFF.

This clonotype was observed a few times. V is TRBV5-1 and J is TRBJ2-7, with 8 bases that match TRBD1. CDR1 and CDR2 (germline): SGHRS, YFSETQ. The ends lost 2 bases at V and 0 bases at J; junction bases unmatched: 4. The CDR3 totals 15 residues. The CDR3 loop is CASSLRTGNSYEQYF. The CDR3 nucleotides read TGCGCCAGCAGCTTACGGACAGGGAACTCCTACGAGCAGTACTTC.

CDR3 loop: CASSPLAGGQETQYF. Written as DNA, the CDR3 is TGTGCCAGCAGTCCACTAGCGGGGGGTCAAGAGACCCAGTACTTC. The chain has TRBV2 and TRBJ2-5, with TRBD2 matching 12 bases. V gave up 5 bases and J gave up 2 bases; unmatched junction bases: 3. Germline V CDR1 and CDR2: SNHLY, FYNNEI. The CDR3 runs to 15 residues.

This chain joins TRBV11-2 and TRBJ1-2; 12 bases are a match to TRBD1. Germline loops: CDR1 SGHAT, CDR2 FQNNGV. V was clipped by 1 base and J by 4 bases; unmatched bases: 10. The CDR3 runs to 18 residues. The DNA for the CDR3 is TGTGCCAGCAGCTTAGTTCCGGGACAGGGGGCGCCGGGCTATGGCTACACCTTC. It encodes CASSLVPGQGAPGYGYTF.